This T cell receptor beta chain was sequenced during a study of T cell changes during pregnancy in multiple sclerosis. Produced via immunoSEQ multiplex PCR; TCRdb's table is partial and in-frame only. Of tens of thousands of clones listed, around 90% are singletons. The sequenced sample was CD4+ T cells from peripheral blood mononuclear cells, obtained in the second trimester of pregnancy. The receptor was isolated from a female donor with multiple sclerosis, enrolled in a pregnancy study.

Here the CDR3 reads CASSSATRNTEAFF. CDR3 DNA: TGCGCCAGCAGTTCTGCCACAAGGAACACTGAAGCTTTCTTT. The chain couples TRBV5-1 to TRBJ1-1, with D hard to call. CDR3 size: 14 residues. The V end lost 5 bases, the J end lost 1 base, and 12 bases lay between the germline ends. Germline V gene sequence: CDR1 SGHRS, CDR2 YFSETQ. Full variable domain (outside the CDR3, taken from reference TRBV5-1 and TRBJ1-1): KAGVTQTPRYLIKTRGQQVTLSCSPISGHRSVSWYQQTPGQGLQFLFEYFSETQRNKGNFPGRFSGRQFSNSRSEMNVSTLELGDSALYLCASSSATRNTEAFFGQGTRLTVV.